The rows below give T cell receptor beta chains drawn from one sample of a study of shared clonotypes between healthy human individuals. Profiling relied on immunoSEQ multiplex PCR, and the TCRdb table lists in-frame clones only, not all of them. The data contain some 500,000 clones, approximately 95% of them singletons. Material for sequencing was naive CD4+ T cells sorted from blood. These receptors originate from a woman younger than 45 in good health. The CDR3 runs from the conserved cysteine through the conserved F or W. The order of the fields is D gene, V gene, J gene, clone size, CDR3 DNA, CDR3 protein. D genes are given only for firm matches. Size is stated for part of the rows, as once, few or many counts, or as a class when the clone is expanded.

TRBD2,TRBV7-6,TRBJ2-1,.,TGTGCCAGCAGCTTAGGCGGGAGCCCCAATGAGCAGTTCTTC,CASSLGGSPNEQFF
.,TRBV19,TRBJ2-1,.,TGTGCCAGTAGTACCTCAGGGAATGAGCAGTTCTTC,CASSTSGNEQFF
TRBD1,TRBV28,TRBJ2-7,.,TGTGCCAGCAGTCTGCCGGGACAGGGGGCGTACGAGCAGTACTTC,CASSLPGQGAYEQYF
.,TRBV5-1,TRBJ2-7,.,TGCGCCAGCAGCTCCACAGGGCGTTTGGGCGGCGAGCAGTACTTC,CASSSTGRLGGEQYF
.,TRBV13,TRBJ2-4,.,TGTGCCAGCAGCTTAAGGGGTACCCAAAACATTCAGTACTTC,CASSLRGTQNIQYF
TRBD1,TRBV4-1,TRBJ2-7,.,TGCGCCAGCAGCCAAGGTGGGACAGGGGGCTCCTACGAGCAGTACTTC,CASSQGGTGGSYEQYF
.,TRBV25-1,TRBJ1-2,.,TGTGCCACGACGCGGGGGGTTAACTATGGCTACACCTTC,CATTRGVNYGYTF
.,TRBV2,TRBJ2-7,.,TGTGCCAGCAGGGGGGATAGGCTCCGGGAGCAGTACTTC,CASRGDRLREQYF
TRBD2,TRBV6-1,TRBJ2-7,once,TGTGCCAGCAGTCAACCGACTAGCGGGACTCCCGAGCAGTACTTC,CASSQPTSGTPEQYF
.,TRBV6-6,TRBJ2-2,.,TGTGCCAGCAGTCAAGGGATCGGCATGAACACCGGGGAGCTGTTTTTT,CASSQGIGMNTGELFF
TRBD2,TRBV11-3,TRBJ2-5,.,TGTGCCAGCAGCCCCCCCGGGGGGGGTCGAGAGACCCAGTACTTC,CASSPPGGGRETQYF
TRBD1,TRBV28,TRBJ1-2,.,TGTGCCAGCAGTCCGCCCTTGCTCGGACAGGGGGAAAACTATGGCTACACCTTC,CASSPPLLGQGENYGYTF
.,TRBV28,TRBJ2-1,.,TGTGCCAGCAGTTTAAGTGCTAGCGCGACTCCTCACAATGAGCAGTTCTTC,CASSLSASATPHNEQFF
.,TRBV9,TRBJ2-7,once,TGTGCCAGCAGCGCCAAACGGGGGGCGCCCTCCTACGAGCAGTACTTC,CASSAKRGAPSYEQYF
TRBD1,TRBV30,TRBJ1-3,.,TGTGCCTGGAGTCTCGGGACAGGGACCTCCTCTGGAAACACCATATATTTT,CAWSLGTGTSSGNTIYF
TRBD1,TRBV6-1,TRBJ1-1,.,TGTGCCAGCAGTGATCTACAGGGGGGACGCGCTTTCTTT,CASSDLQGGRAFF
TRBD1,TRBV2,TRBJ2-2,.,TGTGCCAGCAGTGAACAGGGGGCTGGGACCGGGGAGCTGTTTTTT,CASSEQGAGTGELFF
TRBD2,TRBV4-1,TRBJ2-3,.,TGCGCCAGCAGCCGGCTACTAGCGGGAGGGCCAAGCACAGATACGCAGTATTTT,CASSRLLAGGPSTDTQYF
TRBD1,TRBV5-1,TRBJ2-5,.,TGCGCCAGCAGCCCACAGGGGCCAGAGACCCAGTACTTC,CASSPQGPETQYF
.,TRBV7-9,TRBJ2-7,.,TGTGCCAGCAGCCGAAAAGGCGCAGCCTCCTACGAGCAGTACTTC,CASSRKGAASYEQYF
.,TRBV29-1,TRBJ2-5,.,TGCAGCGTTGAACTGGTGGGGGCAGAGACCCAGTACTTC,CSVELVGAETQYF
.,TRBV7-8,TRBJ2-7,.,TGTGCCAGCAGCTTTCAGGGGTTGGAGCAGTACTTC,CASSFQGLEQYF
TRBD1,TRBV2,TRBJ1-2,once,TGTGCCAGCAGTGGGGACAGTGCTAACTATGGCTACACCTTC,CASSGDSANYGYTF
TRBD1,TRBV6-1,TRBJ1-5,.,TGTGCCAGCAGTCAAGTAGGGGGCCGACAGCCCCAGCATTTT,CASSQVGGRQPQHF
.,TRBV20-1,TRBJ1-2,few,TGCAGTGCTAGAACGGCTGTTGGCTACACCTTC,CSARTAVGYTF
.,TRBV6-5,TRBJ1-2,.,TGTGCCAGCAGTCCCGGGACACTCCACTATGGCTACACCTTC,CASSPGTLHYGYTF
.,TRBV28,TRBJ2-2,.,TGTGCCAGCAGTCCCAACGGACAGGGACTATTGAACACCGGGGAGCTGTTTTTT,CASSPNGQGLLNTGELFF
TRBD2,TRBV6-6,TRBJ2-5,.,TGTGCCAGCAGCGACACCGGACTAGCGGGGAGGGAGCAGTACTTC,CASSDTGLAGREQYF
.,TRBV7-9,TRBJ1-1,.,TGTGCCAGCAGCGGACAGTCGACGCCGAACACTGAAGCTTTCTTT,CASSGQSTPNTEAFF
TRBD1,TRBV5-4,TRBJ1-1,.,TGTGCCAGCAGCTTGCAGGGGGCCACTGAAGCTTTCTTT,CASSLQGATEAFF
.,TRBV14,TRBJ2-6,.,TGTGCCAGCAGCCAAGATTTGAGCTCTGGGGCCAACGTCCTGACTTTC,CASSQDLSSGANVLTF
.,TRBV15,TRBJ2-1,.,TGTGCCACCAGCAGGGGACACCTAAAGTACGTTGAGCAGTTCTTC,CATSRGHLKYVEQFF
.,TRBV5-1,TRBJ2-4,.,TGCGCCAGCAGCTTGGCCACGGCAGCTAAAGCCAAAAACATTCAGTACTTC,CASSLATAAKAKNIQYF
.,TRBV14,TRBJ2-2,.,TGTGCCAGCACCAAGCTTAACACCGGGGAGCTGTTTTTT,CASTKLNTGELFF
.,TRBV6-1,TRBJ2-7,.,TGTGCCAGCAGTGGGCAGTTACAGGGTTTTGCCTACGAGCAGTACTTC,CASSGQLQGFAYEQYF
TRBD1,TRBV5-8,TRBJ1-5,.,TGTGCCAGCAGCTTACGGGACAGATATCAGCCCCAGCATTTT,CASSLRDRYQPQHF
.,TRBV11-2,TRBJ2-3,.,TGTGCCAGCAGCCTAAACGTTTTAGATACGCAGTATTTT,CASSLNVLDTQYF
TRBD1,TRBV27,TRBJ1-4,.,TGTGCCAGCAGTTCCGACAGGGCTAATGAAAAACTGTTTTTT,CASSSDRANEKLFF
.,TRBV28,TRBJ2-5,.,TGTGCCAGCAGGCACAGGGCAGTAGAGACCCAGTACTTC,CASRHRAVETQYF
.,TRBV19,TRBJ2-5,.,TGTGCCAGTAGTATAGATTGGAAGTACCAAGAGACCCAGTACTTC,CASSIDWKYQETQYF
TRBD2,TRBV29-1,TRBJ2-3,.,TGCAGCGTTGTTTTATCCCTAGCGGCTAGCACAGATACGCAGTATTTT,CSVVLSLAASTDTQYF
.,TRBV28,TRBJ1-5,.,TGTGCCAGCAGTTTAGGGGAGAGGGATCAGCCCCAGCATTTT,CASSLGERDQPQHF
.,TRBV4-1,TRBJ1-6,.,.,CASSQASGQGNNSPLHF
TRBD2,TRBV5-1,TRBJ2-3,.,TGCGCCAGCAAGTCGTGGCTAGCGGGTTCTCCAGATACGCAGTATTTT,CASKSWLAGSPDTQYF
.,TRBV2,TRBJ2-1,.,TGTGCCAGCATCGCCATCCTCTCCTACAATGAGCAGTTCTTC,CASIAILSYNEQFF
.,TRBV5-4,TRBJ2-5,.,TGTGCCAGCAGCTATGGGCAGACCCAAGAGACCCAGTACTTC,CASSYGQTQETQYF
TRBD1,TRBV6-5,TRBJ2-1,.,TGTGCCAGCAGTTACGAAGACAGGGGTCGGCAGTTCTTC,CASSYEDRGRQFF
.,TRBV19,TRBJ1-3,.,TGTGCCAGTAGTTATGAGCAGGCGGTCCTCGGAAACACCATATATTTT,CASSYEQAVLGNTIYF
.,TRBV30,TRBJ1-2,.,TGTGCCTGGAGTGTACAGGACAGATATGGCTACACCTTC,CAWSVQDRYGYTF
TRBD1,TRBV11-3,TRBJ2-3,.,TGTGCCAGCAGCCGTACAGGGGCGGTCACAGATACGCAGTATTTT,CASSRTGAVTDTQYF
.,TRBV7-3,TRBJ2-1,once,TGTGCCAGCAGCTTAGAGTTGGTCGTGGGCAGGGACAATGAGCAGTTCTTC,CASSLELVVGRDNEQFF
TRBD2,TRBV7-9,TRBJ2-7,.,TGTGCCAGCAGCTTAGCCCGGACTAGCGGGAGGAGCTCCTACGAGCAGTACTTC,CASSLARTSGRSSYEQYF
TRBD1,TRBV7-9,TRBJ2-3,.,TGTGCCGGACAGGGCGATAGCACAGATACGCAGTATTTT,CAGQGDSTDTQYF
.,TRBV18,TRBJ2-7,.,TGTGCCAGCTCACCAGTAACCAGGGGAGAGCACGAGCAGTACTTC,CASSPVTRGEHEQYF
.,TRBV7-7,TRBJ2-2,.,TGTGCCAGCAGCGCCCGCCCGGTTGGGGACACCGGGGAGCTGTTTTTT,CASSARPVGDTGELFF
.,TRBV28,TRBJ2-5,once,TGTGCCAGCAGTTCTGGTCTGGAGACCCAGTACTTC,CASSSGLETQYF
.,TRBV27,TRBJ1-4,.,TGTGCCAGCAGTACCCGGCGGGACGGCGAAAAACTGTTTTTT,CASSTRRDGEKLFF
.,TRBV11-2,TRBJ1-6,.,TGTGCCAGCAGCTTAGTTAGCAGGGGTAATAATTCACCCCTCCACTTT,CASSLVSRGNNSPLHF
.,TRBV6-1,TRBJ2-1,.,TGTGCCAGCAGTGCCACTGACAGTTACAATGAGCAGTTCTTC,CASSATDSYNEQFF
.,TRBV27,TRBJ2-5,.,TGTGCCAGCAGTACACATGACAGCAAAGAGACCCAGTACTTC,CASSTHDSKETQYF